These 10 T cell receptor beta chains were all obtained from the same sample, sequenced in a study of blood T cell repertoires in COVID-19. The method was immunoSEQ multiplex PCR; TCRdb's version includes in-frame clones alone and lacks a portion of them. The sample lists around 120,000 clones, around 87% seen once, with about 3.8% in the top ten. Sequenced: peripheral blood. Receptor source: a woman in her sixties or seventies with COVID-19, enrolled during active disease.

This chain uses TRBV27 with TRBJ1-1; TRBD1 is a possible D gene (6 bases). Trimming removed 5 bases from V and 7 bases from J, with 20 bases in between. Germline CDR1 is MNHEY and CDR2 is SMNVEV (reference sequence). CDR3 length equals 15 residues. CDR3 loop: CASSPVSAGVVEAFF. The CDR3 DNA reads TGTGCCAGCAGTCCCGTTTCGGCAGGGGTTGTTGAAGCTTTCTTT.

The V call is TRBV5-1, the J call TRBJ2-1; perhaps TRBD2 as D (6 bases). Germline V gene sequence: CDR1 SGHRS, CDR2 YFSETQ. Trimming took 1 base from V and 7 from J, leaving 12 bases between them. CDR3 length: 14 amino acids. CDR3 in DNA: TGCGCCAGCAGCTTGACTAGCCTGGGGAATGAGCAGTTCTTC. Protein product: CASSLTSLGNEQFF.

The rearrangement uses TRBV30 and TRBJ2-1, with 8 positions matching TRBD2. Germline V gene lookup returns CDR1 GTSNPN and CDR2 SVGIG (reference sequence). CDR3 length equals 13 residues. Germline trimming cut 5 bases from V and 8 bases from J; bases unmatched to any gene: 8. The CDR3 here is CAWPRGGPHEQFF. As DNA, the CDR3 is TGTGCCTGGCCCCGGGGGGGGCCTCATGAGCAGTTCTTC.

The genes are TRBV4-1 and TRBJ1-2; 8 positions agree with TRBD1. Trimming at V came to 0 bases and at J to 3 bases, leaving 12 bases not matched to a gene. The germline V gene encodes CDR1 MGHRA and CDR2 YSYEKL. The CDR3 spans 18 residues. CDR3 in amino acids: CASSQDPDRALYYYGYTF. The CDR3 DNA sequence: TGCGCCAGCAGCCAAGATCCGGACAGGGCACTTTACTACTATGGCTACACCTTC.

V gene TRBV10-3 combines with J gene TRBJ2-3, with 7 bases lining up with TRBD2. The ends lost 0 bases at V and 6 bases at J; junction bases unmatched: 3. The CDR3 loop spans 14 amino acids. Germline V gives CDR1 ENHRY, CDR2 SYGVKD. DNA of the CDR3: TGTGCCATCAGTGAGTCACTAGCGTCCGATACGCAGTATTTT. Its protein product is CAISESLASDTQYF.

The rearrangement uses TRBV24-1 and TRBJ2-1; 8 bases map to TRBD1. J was trimmed by 4 bases and V by 3 bases; bases with no gene match: 7. This CDR3 contains 16 residues. Germline loops: CDR1 KGHDR, CDR2 SFDVKD. The DNA of the CDR3 is TGTGCCACCAGTGATGGACAGGGAAGTAATTACAATGAGCAGTTCTTC. This codes for CATSDGQGSNYNEQFF.

V is TRBV2 and J is TRBJ1-3; 7 bases align to TRBD1. CDR1 SNHLY and CDR2 FYNNEI come from the germline V gene. This CDR3 region has 13 residues. Losses at the gene ends were 8 bases for V and 8 bases for J; bases not matched to a gene: 9. CDR3 region: CASEQGVGDTIYF. The CDR3 region has the DNA TGTGCCAGCGAGCAGGGGGTTGGGGACACCATATATTTT.

CDR3 nucleotide sequence: TGTGCCAGCAGCCCAACTGGACAGGGATCGTACGAGCAGTACTTC. Translated: CASSPTGQGSYEQYF. The chain employs TRBV11-3 and TRBJ2-7; 8 bases match TRBD1. The CDR3 is 15 amino acids. V lost 5 bases and J lost 4; bases outside the gene matches: 10. Germline V gives CDR1 SGHNT, CDR2 YENEEA.

The J gene is TRBJ1-2, the V gene TRBV6-5, with 8 bases aligning to TRBD1. The CDR3 has 13 amino acids. The V gene's germline CDR1 is MNHEY and CDR2 SVGAGI. The V and J ends lost 8 bases and 5 bases, in that order; junction bases with no gene match: 7. The CDR3 nucleotides read TGTGCCAGCGCTCCGACAGGGGTTTATGGCTACACCTTC. It encodes CASAPTGVYGYTF.

The chain carries TRBV2 and TRBJ1-5; D is ambiguous. Trimming pared 5 bases from V and 4 bases from J, leaving 9 bases between. Germline CDR1 reads SNHLY; CDR2 reads FYNNEI. This CDR3 region has 13 residues. As DNA, the CDR3 is TGTGCCAGCAGTTACTTACCGAATCAGCCCCAGCATTTT. Encoded protein: CASSYLPNQPQHF.